These 30 T cell receptor beta chains originate from one sample sequenced in a study of T cell responses to AZD1222 COVID-19 vaccine. Method: immunoSEQ multiplex PCR; TCRdb's copy keeps in-frame clones and lacks some. Here the sample spans 70,000 to 100,000 clones, roughly 92% being singletons. This sample comprised peripheral blood, obtained 28 days after the second AZD1222 dose. The receptors were gathered from an adult who received the AZD1222 COVID-19 vaccine.

This clone showed up just once. The chain recombines TRBV7-2 with TRBJ2-2; the D is unclear. Deletions cut 0 bases from V and 6 bases from J, with 8 bases between. Looked up from germline, CDR1 is SGHTA and CDR2 is FQGNSA. CDR3 size: 14 residues. In DNA, the CDR3 is TGTGCCAGCAGCTTAGCGTCCTTCCCCGGGGAGCTGTTTTTT. Encoded protein: CASSLASFPGELFF. Full variable domain (outside the CDR3, taken from reference TRBV7-2 and TRBJ2-2): GAGVSQSPSNKVTEKGKDVELRCDPISGHTALYWYRQSLGQGLEFLIYFQGNSAPDKSGLPSDRFSAERTGGSVSTLTIQRTQQEDSAVYLCASSLASFPGELFFGEGSRLTVL.

CDR3 amino acids: CASSARGRGPADTQYF. The CDR3 DNA is TGTGCCAGTAGTGCCCGAGGCAGGGGGCCGGCGGATACGCAGTATTTT. The chain has TRBV19 and TRBJ2-3; 8 positions agree with TRBD1. With 5 bases clipped from V and 6 bases from J, the junction kept 13 bases outside the gene matches. Germline loops: CDR1 LNHDA, CDR2 SQIVND (reference sequence). The CDR3 contains 16 residues.

The V gene is TRBV7-9, the J gene TRBJ2-5; 8 bases line up with TRBD2. V was pared by 0 bases and J by 2 bases, with 8 bases of the junction left unmatched. The V gene's germline CDR1 is SEHNR and CDR2 FQNEAQ (reference sequence). This CDR3 spans 17 amino acids. This CDR3 is CASSLARQRGQQETQYF. The CDR3 DNA reads as TGTGCCAGCAGCTTAGCGCGTCAGCGGGGGCAGCAAGAGACCCAGTACTTC.

This clone came up a few times. In nucleotides, the CDR3 is TGTGCCAGTAGCAAACTGGGGACAGGAGGTGGCTACACCTTC. Translation gives CASSKLGTGGGYTF. The chain employs TRBV19 and TRBJ1-2; TRBD1 aligns across 8 bases. Germline CDR1 reads LNHDA; CDR2 reads SQIVND (reference sequence). The CDR3 is made up of 14 amino acids. V was pared by 6 bases and J by 7 bases, with 10 bases of the junction left unmatched.

In regard to this clone: A read error may account for a junction end that differs from germline. The rearrangement joins TRBV7-3 to TRBJ2-1, with D tentatively TRBD2 (5 bases). Per germline, CDR1 SGHTA and CDR2 FQGTGA. This CDR3 has 13 amino acids. The CDR3 spells CASSLRAGHPKIF. For the CDR3, the DNA is TGTGCCAGCAGCCTGAGGGCAGGCCATCCTAAGATCTTC.

The rearrangement uses TRBV20-1 and TRBJ1-2; D uncertain. Germline CDR1 reads DFQATT; CDR2 reads SNEGSKA (reference sequence). V was pared by 5 bases and J by 5 bases, with 6 bases between. The CDR3 is 10 amino acids. CDR3 region: CSAFEYGYTF. CDR3 coding DNA: TGCAGTGCTTTCGAGTATGGCTACACCTTC.

CDR3 region: CASSLEPGYYGYTF. As DNA, the CDR3 is TGTGCCAGCAGCTTAGAGCCGGGATACTATGGCTACACCTTC. This chain joins TRBV13 and TRBJ1-2, with D uncertain. V dropped 1 base and J dropped 3 bases, with 9 bases sitting between them. Germline values: CDR1 PRHDT, CDR2 FYEKMQ (reference sequence). The CDR3 is made up of 14 amino acids.

The rearrangement uses TRBV6-5 and TRBJ2-2; possibly TRBD2 for D (6 bases). This CDR3 has 14 amino acids. The V end lost 8 bases, the J end lost 5 bases, and 15 bases lay between the germline ends. Germline V lookup: CDR1 MNHEY, CDR2 SVGAGI. The CDR3, as DNA: TGTGCCAGCGGGCGGGGCGCTGGGACCGGGGAGCTGTTTTTT. Protein sequence: CASGRGAGTGELFF.

This sequence joins TRBV28 and TRBJ1-2; D call uncertain. From germline, CDR1 is MDHEN and CDR2 SYDVKM. This CDR3 has 13 amino acids. The V end was cut by 1 base, the J end by 4 bases, with 7 bases between. DNA for the CDR3: TGTGCCAGCAGTTTATCAGGATCCTATGGCTACACCTTC. It yields the protein CASSLSGSYGYTF.

The chain joins TRBV28 to TRBJ1-3; D remains ambiguous. The CDR3 spans 15 residues. V lost 5 bases and J 1 base, leaving 12 bases between the germline ends. Germline values: CDR1 MDHEN, CDR2 SYDVKM. CDR3 loop: CASSNQGISGNTIYF. For the CDR3, the DNA is TGTGCCAGCAGTAATCAAGGGATTTCTGGAAACACCATATATTTT.

This chain uses TRBV13 with TRBJ2-7; 14 bases align to TRBD2. V shed 5 bases, J shed 6 bases, and the junction held 6 bases outside the gene matches. Germline CDR1 PRHDT, CDR2 FYEKMQ (reference sequence). This CDR3 region has 15 residues. The CDR3 loop reads CASSPRTSGGSEQYF. The CDR3 nucleotides read TGTGCCAGCAGCCCCAGGACTAGCGGGGGGAGCGAGCAGTACTTC.

The sample holds a few counts of this clone. This rearrangement joins TRBV7-9 to TRBJ1-4, with D uncertain. Germline loops: CDR1 SEHNR, CDR2 FQNEAQ (reference sequence). Between the trimmed V and J ends, which lost 1 base and 0 bases, there was a span of 6 bases. This CDR3 has 15 residues. The CDR3 here is CASSLGHATNEKLFF. The CDR3 nucleotides are TGTGCCAGCAGCTTAGGTCACGCAACTAATGAAAAACTGTTTTTT.

CDR3 nucleotide sequence: TGTGCCAGCGCCAAGTACCAAGAGACCCAGTACTTC. Translated, it gives CASAKYQETQYF. The chain is built from TRBV11-2 and TRBJ2-5; D is undetermined. The germline CDR1 and CDR2 sequences are SGHAT and FQNNGV. The CDR3 loop spans 12 amino acids. V lost 8 bases and J 0 bases, leaving 7 bases between the germline ends. The full variable domain, in which reference TRBV11-2 and TRBJ2-5 provide the parts outside the CDR3, is EAGVAQSPRYKIIEKRQSVAFWCNPISGHATLYWYQQILGQGPKLLIQFQNNGVVDDSQLPKDRFSAERLKGVDSTLKIQPAKLEDSAVYLCASAKYQETQYFGPGTRLLVL.

This rearrangement joins TRBV9 to TRBJ1-1, with a weak D call TRBD1 (6 bases). CDR1 and CDR2 (germline): SGDLS, YYNGEE. V dropped 4 bases and J dropped 0 bases, with 10 bases sitting between them. The CDR3 sequence is 14 residues long. In nucleotides, the CDR3 is TGTGCCAGCAGCAAGGGGGGCTTGAACACTGAAGCTTTCTTT. Translating gives CASSKGGLNTEAFF.

In DNA, the CDR3 is TGTGCCTCTTCGACGGTGGGACAGCCCCAGCATTTT. Protein: CASSTVGQPQHF. The rearrangement links TRBV30 to TRBJ1-5; D remains ambiguous. Germline CDR1 is GTSNPN and CDR2 is SVGIG (reference sequence). The V end lost 7 bases, the J end lost 7 bases, and 14 bases lay between the germline ends. The CDR3 is made up of 12 amino acids.

This clone has only one observation. The V call is TRBV28, the J call TRBJ1-3; TRBD1 is a possible D gene (5 bases). Germline loops: CDR1 MDHEN, CDR2 SYDVKM. The CDR3 spans 16 residues. Deletions cut 5 bases from V and 1 base from J, with 15 bases between. This chain's CDR3 is CASSAGSQGSGNTIYF. In nucleotides, the CDR3 is TGTGCCAGCAGTGCCGGATCGCAGGGTTCTGGAAACACCATATATTTT.

The chain carries TRBV6-5 and TRBJ1-4, with 7 bases fitting TRBD1. This CDR3 contains 14 residues. J was trimmed by 8 bases and V by 7 bases; bases with no gene match: 10. Looked up from germline, CDR1 is MNHEY and CDR2 is SVGAGI. CDR3 residues: CASTDGGGQEKLFF. The CDR3 nucleotides are TGTGCCAGCACCGACGGGGGGGGACAGGAAAAACTGTTTTTT.

This clone was picked up one time. The DNA of the CDR3 is TGCGCCAGCAGCTTGGGAGCCGGGGGGCTCACAGATACGCAGTATTTT. Its translation is CASSLGAGGLTDTQYF. V gene TRBV5-1 combines with J gene TRBJ2-3, with D maybe TRBD2 (7 bases). CDR1 and CDR2 from the germline V gene are SGHRS and YFSETQ. V lost 0 bases and J 2 bases, leaving 13 bases between the germline ends. CDR3 length: 16 amino acids.

The chain couples TRBV2 to TRBJ2-2; D is unresolved. The CDR3 sequence is 16 residues long. Trimming pared 1 base from V and 6 bases from J, leaving 15 bases between. The germline gives CDR1 SNHLY, CDR2 FYNNEI. In DNA form, the CDR3 reads TGTGCCAGCAGTGAAGTGGGTTGGACGGCACCCGGGGAGCTGTTTTTT. Protein sequence: CASSEVGWTAPGELFF.

The chain employs TRBV24-1 and TRBJ1-1; 8 bases are shared with TRBD1. The germline V gene encodes CDR1 KGHDR and CDR2 SFDVKD. The CDR3 contains 13 residues. The trim removed 9 bases at V and 1 base at J, leaving 3 bases unmatched. The CDR3 region has the DNA TGTGCCACCTCAGGGGGCTGGAACACTGAAGCTTTCTTT. This gives the protein CATSGGWNTEAFF.

V usage is TRBV24-1 and J usage is TRBJ1-1; TRBD1 might be the D (6 bases). Looked up from germline, CDR1 is KGHDR and CDR2 is SFDVKD. V gave up 4 bases and J gave up 11 bases, with 13 bases separating them. The CDR3 runs 12 residues. CDR3: CATSDSTGRAFF. CDR3 DNA sequence: TGTGCCACCAGTGACTCTACAGGGAGGGCTTTCTTT.

This chain joins TRBV7-9 and TRBJ1-5; tentative D call: TRBD1 (6 bases). CDR1 is SEHNR, CDR2 FQNEAQ, per germline (reference sequence). The V and J ends lost 7 bases and 1 base respectively, with 23 bases between them. The CDR3 loop spans 18 amino acids. CDR3 in amino acids: CASTSRQDRPESNQPQHF. The CDR3 coding sequence is TGTGCCAGCACCTCTCGACAGGACCGACCTGAAAGCAATCAGCCCCAGCATTTT.

The chain employs TRBV7-9 and TRBJ1-2; D call uncertain. V gave up 4 bases and J gave up 7 bases, with 22 bases separating them. The CDR3 loop spans 16 amino acids. Germline CDR1 is SEHNR and CDR2 is FQNEAQ (reference sequence). For the CDR3, the DNA is TGTGCCAGCAGCTCAGAAGAGATGGTGCTAGCTACTGGCTACACCTTC. Its translation: CASSSEEMVLATGYTF.

The chain uses TRBV12-5 and TRBJ2-7, with TRBD2 as a possible D gene (6 bases). This CDR3 has 14 residues. V lost 6 bases and J lost 6, with 18 bases in between. Germline V gives CDR1 LGHNT, CDR2 FRNRAP. The CDR3 region has the DNA TGTGCTAGTGGGAGAGGAGGGGACTCCAGCGAGCAGTACTTC. This sequence encodes CASGRGGDSSEQYF. Complete variable domain (other parts from reference TRBV12-5 and TRBJ2-7): DARVTQTPRHKVTEMGQEVTMRCQPILGHNTVFWYRQTMMQGLELLAYFRNRAPLDDSGMPKDRFSAEMPDATLATLKIQPSEPRDSAVYFCASGRGGDSSEQYFGPGTRLTVT.

The rearrangement joins TRBV4-2 to TRBJ2-5; D may be TRBD1 or TRBD2 (6 bases each). Trimming left V 4 bases short and J 6 bases short, with 21 bases between. The CDR3 length is 16 residues. Germline V gene data show CDR1 as LGHNA and CDR2 as YNFKEQ. The CDR3 DNA follows: TGTGCCAGCAGCCGACCCTCAATGGGGGGCATTAAGACCCAGTACTTC. Protein sequence: CASSRPSMGGIKTQYF.

The chain joins TRBV11-1 to TRBJ2-3; possible D gene TRBD2, 5 bases. Trimming pared 5 bases from V and 2 bases from J, leaving 14 bases between. Germline CDR1 is SGHAT and CDR2 is FQDESV (reference sequence). The CDR3 runs 15 residues. The DNA for the CDR3 is TGTGCCAGCAGCCCCGGACTGACTACCACAGATACGCAGTATTTT. Protein sequence: CASSPGLTTTDTQYF.

V usage is TRBV9 and J usage is TRBJ1-1; 8 bases are shared with TRBD1. This CDR3 is 16 amino acids long. V lost 0 bases and J lost 6; bases outside the gene matches: 10. CDR1 is SGDLS and CDR2 is YYNGEE in the germline V gene. CDR3 sequence reads: CASSVGGQAGGAEAFF. CDR3 in DNA: TGTGCCAGCAGCGTAGGGGGACAGGCTGGTGGCGCTGAAGCTTTCTTT.

The V gene is TRBV7-9, the J gene TRBJ1-3; TRBD1 is a possible D gene (5 bases). Germline V gene lookup returns CDR1 SEHNR and CDR2 FQNEAQ (reference sequence). The CDR3 runs 15 residues. V dropped 6 bases and J dropped 0 bases, with 12 bases sitting between them. The DNA of the CDR3 is TGTGCCAGCAGTCTCCAGGGCGGCTCTGGAAACACCATATATTTT. This sequence encodes CASSLQGGSGNTIYF.

V is TRBV4-1 and J is TRBJ1-1; D gene uncertain. Trimming took off 6 bases at V and 0 bases at J, with 11 bases between the two ends. The germline V gene has CDR1 MGHRA and CDR2 YSYEKL. This CDR3 has 14 amino acids. This CDR3 is CASRGPLMNTEAFF. DNA of the CDR3: TGCGCCAGCAGAGGACCTTTGATGAACACTGAAGCTTTCTTT.

The J gene is TRBJ1-2, the V gene TRBV7-3, with TRBD1 matching over 10 bases. The V and J ends lost 2 bases and 8 bases, in that order; junction bases with no gene match: 8. The CDR3 is 15 residues long. Per germline, CDR1 SGHTA and CDR2 FQGTGA. The CDR3 DNA reads TGTGCCAGCAGCTTATCTGCTGGACAGGGGGAGGGCTACACCTTC. As protein: CASSLSAGQGEGYTF.